Included here is one T cell receptor (beta chain) sequence, with context. Amplification yielded TCR beta CDR3 regions, with RNA transcripts as the source. Primed by the HTBI set, a first-round RT-PCR was run on the TCR CDR3. In TCRdb, the multiplex PCR reads were re-called with MiXCR into one record per CDR3 protein. The sample includes roughly 580,000 distinct CDR3 sequences, around 42% of them seen just once. This sample stems from a study of T cells in Graves' hyperthyroidism and ophthalmopathy. Sequences were obtained from peripheral blood or thyroid tissue (not recorded which). The source of this sequence is a woman aged 18 to 35 with Graves' hyperthyroidism.

The CDR3 region has the DNA TGTGCCAGCAGTGATAGGCCTAGTCGGTACACAGATACGCAGTATTTT. Its translation is CASSDRPSRYTDTQYF. This sequence joins TRBV2 and TRBJ2-3, with D unresolved. Germline assignment: CDR1 SNHLY and CDR2 FYNNEI. The CDR3 contains 16 residues. Trimming pared 3 bases from V and 2 bases from J, leaving 15 bases between.